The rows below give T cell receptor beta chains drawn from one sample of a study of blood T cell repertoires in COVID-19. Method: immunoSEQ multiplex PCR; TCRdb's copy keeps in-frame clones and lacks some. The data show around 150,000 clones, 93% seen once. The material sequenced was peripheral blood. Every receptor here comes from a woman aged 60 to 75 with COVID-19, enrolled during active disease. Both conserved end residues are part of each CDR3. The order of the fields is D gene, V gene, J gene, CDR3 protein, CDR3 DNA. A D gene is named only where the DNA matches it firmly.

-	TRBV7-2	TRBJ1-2	CASSPGGSDYGYTF	TGTGCCAGCAGCCCCGGGGGGTCGGACTATGGCTACACCTTC
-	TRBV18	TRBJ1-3	CASSPREGKSSGNTIYF	TGTGCCAGCTCACCACGAGAGGGCAAATCCTCTGGAAACACCATATATTTT
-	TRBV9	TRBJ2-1	CASSVAGVNEQFF	TGTGCCAGCAGCGTAGCGGGGGTGAATGAGCAGTTCTTC
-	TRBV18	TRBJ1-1	CASSEQGTTEAFF	TGTGCCAGCTCCGAACAGGGAACAACTGAAGCTTTCTTT
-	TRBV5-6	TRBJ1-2	CASAIGGANYGYTF	TGTGCCAGCGCCATCGGGGGAGCTAACTATGGCTACACCTTC
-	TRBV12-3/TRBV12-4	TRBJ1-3	CASSFSGNTIYF	TGTGCCAGCAGTTTTTCGGGAAACACCATATATTTT
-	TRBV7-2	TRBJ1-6	CASSLTWTHRNSPLHF	TGTGCCAGCAGCTTAACATGGACACATAGAAATTCACCCCTCCACTTT
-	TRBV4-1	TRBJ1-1	CASSQEPGYTEAFF	TGCGCCAGCAGCCAAGAGCCAGGGTACACTGAAGCTTTCTTT
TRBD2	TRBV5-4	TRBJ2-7	CASSVDGGGTYEQYF	TGTGCCAGCAGCGTGGATGGGGGGGGAACCTACGAGCAGTACTTC
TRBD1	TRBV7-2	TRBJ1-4	CASSLVGTGVHTNEKLFF	TGTGCCAGCAGCTTAGTTGGGACAGGGGTTCACACTAATGAAAAACTGTTTTTT
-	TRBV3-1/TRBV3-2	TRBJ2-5	CASSQVAEWGETQYF	TGTGCCAGCAGCCAAGTAGCGGAGTGGGGAGAGACCCAGTACTTC